The rows below give T cell receptor beta chains drawn from one sample of a study of blood T cell repertoires in COVID-19. TCRdb's copy holds only in-frame clones and misses some; the assay was immunoSEQ multiplex PCR. Here the sample spans roughly 200,000 clones, roughly 90% being singletons. The sequencing input was peripheral blood. The receptor source for this set is a man younger than 35 with active or convalescent COVID-19. CDR3s include the opening cysteine and the closing phenylalanine or tryptophan. A D gene is named only where the DNA matches it firmly. The size entry is marked missing in some rows and otherwise reads once, few, many or a size class.

V gene,D gene,clone size,J gene,CDR3 protein,CDR3 DNA
TRBV6-5,TRBD1,once,TRBJ1-2,CASSFRTGSDSGYTF,TGTGCCAGCAGTTTCAGGACAGGGTCGGACTCTGGCTACACCTTC
TRBV5-4,.,once,TRBJ1-1,CASSLDSSNTEAFF,TGTGCCAGCAGCTTGGACAGTTCGAACACTGAAGCTTTCTTT
TRBV12-5,TRBD1,.,TRBJ1-4,CASGPTGDKLFF,TGTGCTAGTGGTCCGACAGGGGACAAACTGTTTTTT
TRBV12-3/TRBV12-4,.,.,TRBJ1-1,CASRGAGTEAFF,TGTGCCAGCAGGGGGGCTGGGACTGAAGCTTTCTTT
TRBV7-8,TRBD2,.,TRBJ2-1,CASSVGLANEQFF,TGTGCCAGCAGCGTTGGACTAGCCAATGAGCAGTTCTTC
TRBV9,.,.,TRBJ2-1,CASSADSGTREFF,TGTGCCAGCAGCGCTGACTCCGGGACTCGCGAGTTCTTC
TRBV6-6,.,once,TRBJ2-1,CASSPQGSFSYNEQFF,TGTGCCAGCAGCCCCCAGGGGAGTTTCTCCTACAATGAGCAGTTCTTC
TRBV11-2,.,.,TRBJ1-1,CASSLVFTGGSVEAFF,TGTGCCAGCAGCTTAGTATTTACGGGAGGTTCCGTTGAAGCTTTCTTT
TRBV18,.,few,TRBJ1-3,CASSPYESSGNTIYF,TGTGCCAGCTCACCATACGAGAGCTCTGGAAACACCATATATTTT
TRBV6-5,TRBD1,.,TRBJ1-5,CASSSSDRGISQPQHF,TGTGCCAGCAGTTCCTCGGACAGGGGAATTAGTCAGCCCCAGCATTTT
TRBV12-3/TRBV12-4,.,.,TRBJ1-3,CASSFAGGNTIYF,TGTGCCAGCAGTTTCGCAGGGGGAAACACCATATATTTT
TRBV7-6,.,.,TRBJ2-1,CASSRGLAINNEQFF,TGTGCCAGCAGCCGCGGGCTAGCGATTAACAATGAGCAGTTCTTC
TRBV19,.,.,TRBJ2-3,CASSTPGERQIQVTQYF,TGTGCCAGTAGTACTCCTGGTGAACGCCAGATACAGGTTACGCAGTATTTT
TRBV21-1,.,.,TRBJ2-7,CASSTRRTGDEQYF,TGTGCCAGCAGCACGCGCCGGACAGGGGACGAGCAGTACTTC
TRBV7-9,.,.,TRBJ2-5,CASSSREETQYF,TGTGCCAGCAGCTCTAGAGAAGAGACCCAGTACTTC
TRBV24-1,TRBD1,.,TRBJ1-2,CATSDPGQDHGYTF,TGTGCCACCAGTGATCCCGGACAGGACCATGGCTACACCTTC
TRBV15,TRBD2,.,TRBJ2-3,CATSRTSGGTDTQYF,TGTGCCACCAGCAGGACTAGCGGGGGCACAGATACGCAGTATTTT
TRBV6-5,.,.,TRBJ1-6,CASSSGLGGGPPLHF,TGTGCCAGCAGTTCCGGACTCGGGGGTGGGCCACCCCTCCACTTT
TRBV7-6,TRBD1,.,TRBJ2-2,CASSLGTGARDGELFF,TGTGCCAGCAGCTTAGGGACAGGGGCGAGGGACGGGGAGCTGTTTTTT
TRBV18,.,.,TRBJ1-3,CASSPDQGGNTIYF,TGTGCCAGCTCACCCGACCAGGGTGGAAACACCATATATTTT
TRBV6-1,.,.,TRBJ2-7,CASSEIRTSVTYEQYF,TGTGCCAGCAGTGAAATCCGGACATCAGTCACATACGAGCAGTACTTC
TRBV5-5,.,.,TRBJ1-4,CASSLVPGVGEKLFF,TGTGCCAGCAGCTTGGTCCCCGGGGTGGGTGAAAAACTGTTTTTT
TRBV30,TRBD1,.,TRBJ1-6,CAWSAGTGGFYNSPLHF,TGTGCCTGGAGTGCCGGGACAGGGGGTTTCTATAATTCACCCCTCCACTTT
TRBV10-3,.,.,TRBJ2-1,CAISESREGEQFF,TGTGCCATCAGTGAGTCGCGGGAAGGGGAGCAGTTCTTC
TRBV27,.,few,TRBJ1-5,CASSSQYGGNQPQHF,TGTGCCAGCAGTTCCCAGTATGGCGGAAATCAGCCCCAGCATTTT
TRBV6-5,TRBD1,.,TRBJ1-1,CASKGQGGAFF,TGTGCCAGCAAGGGACAGGGGGGAGCTTTCTTT
TRBV7-9,.,.,TRBJ2-7,CASSFGGESYEQYF,TGTGCCAGCAGCTTTGGTGGGGAGTCCTACGAGCAGTACTTC
TRBV9,.,.,TRBJ2-1,CASSVEQGSYNEQFF,TGTGCCAGCAGCGTAGAGCAGGGTTCCTACAATGAGCAGTTCTTC
TRBV10-2,TRBD1,.,TRBJ1-1,CASSEQGAQTEAFF,TGCGCCAGCAGTGAACAGGGGGCTCAAACTGAAGCTTTCTTT
TRBV4-1,.,.,TRBJ1-4,CASSLRRRTTNEKLFF,TGCGCCAGCAGCCTTCGGAGGCGAACAACTAATGAAAAACTGTTTTTT
TRBV12-5,.,.,TRBJ2-1,CASALGEAGADEQFF,TGTGCTAGTGCCTTGGGAGAGGCAGGGGCTGATGAGCAGTTCTTC
TRBV9,TRBD2,.,TRBJ2-1,CASSVTSFNEQFF,TGTGCCAGCAGCGTGACTAGCTTCAATGAGCAGTTCTTC
TRBV4-3,.,.,TRBJ2-7,CASSQALSRYEQYF,TGCGCCAGCAGCCAAGCGTTGTCCCGCTACGAGCAGTACTTC
TRBV19,.,.,TRBJ1-4,CASSIEGPGTTTNEKLFF,TGTGCCAGTAGTATAGAAGGTCCGGGGACTACAACTAATGAAAAACTGTTTTTT
TRBV5-1,TRBD1,.,TRBJ1-1,CASSLGTGTGLEAFF,TGCGCCAGCAGCTTGGGTACCGGGACAGGGCTAGAAGCTTTCTTT
TRBV11-2,.,.,TRBJ1-1,CASSLHFRVAAFF,TGTGCCAGCAGCTTACATTTTCGGGTCGCAGCTTTCTTT
TRBV6-5,TRBD1,.,TRBJ1-5,CASSYQGDNQPQHF,TGTGCCAGCAGTTACCAGGGGGACAATCAGCCCCAGCATTTT
TRBV19,.,.,TRBJ1-1,CASGIPGQVTTSMNTEAFF,TGTGCCAGTGGGATTCCGGGACAAGTAACGACCTCCATGAACACTGAAGCTTTCTTT
TRBV5-1,TRBD1,.,TRBJ2-7,CASRTGANYEQYF,TGCGCCAGCAGAACAGGGGCTAATTACGAGCAGTACTTC
TRBV6-1,.,.,TRBJ1-2,CASSEVGGYGYTF,TGTGCCAGCAGTGAAGTGGGGGGCTATGGCTACACCTTC
TRBV5-6,.,.,TRBJ1-3,CASSFGGSGNTIYF,TGTGCCAGCAGCTTCGGTGGCTCTGGAAACACCATATATTTT
TRBV30,TRBD1,.,TRBJ1-2,CAWNSGQPYGYTF,TGTGCCTGGAATTCGGGACAGCCCTATGGCTACACCTTC
TRBV6-5,.,.,TRBJ2-7,CASSYSRANEQYF,TGTGCCAGCAGTTACTCGAGAGCGAACGAGCAGTACTTC
TRBV7-8,TRBD2,once,TRBJ2-7,CASSPTGWTSTYEQYF,TGTGCCAGCAGCCCCACTGGCTGGACTAGTACCTACGAGCAGTACTTC
TRBV19,TRBD1,.,TRBJ1-5,CASSIDRFSTGQNQPQHF,TGTGCCAGTAGTATAGATCGGTTTTCGACAGGGCAGAATCAGCCCCAGCATTTT
TRBV9,.,.,TRBJ1-6,CASSETPSGSPLHF,TGTGCCAGCAGCGAGACGCCGAGCGGCTCACCCCTCCACTTT
TRBV19,.,.,TRBJ1-6,CASSYRVRDSPLHF,TGTGCCAGTAGTTACAGGGTCCGCGATTCACCCCTCCACTTT
TRBV27,TRBD1,.,TRBJ1-2,CASSPGQIYGYTF,TGTGCCAGCAGCCCGGGACAGATTTATGGCTACACCTTC
TRBV7-6,TRBD1,.,TRBJ1-3,CASSLAGTGSSGNTIYF,TGTGCCAGCAGCTTAGCGGGGACAGGGTCTTCTGGAAACACCATATATTTT